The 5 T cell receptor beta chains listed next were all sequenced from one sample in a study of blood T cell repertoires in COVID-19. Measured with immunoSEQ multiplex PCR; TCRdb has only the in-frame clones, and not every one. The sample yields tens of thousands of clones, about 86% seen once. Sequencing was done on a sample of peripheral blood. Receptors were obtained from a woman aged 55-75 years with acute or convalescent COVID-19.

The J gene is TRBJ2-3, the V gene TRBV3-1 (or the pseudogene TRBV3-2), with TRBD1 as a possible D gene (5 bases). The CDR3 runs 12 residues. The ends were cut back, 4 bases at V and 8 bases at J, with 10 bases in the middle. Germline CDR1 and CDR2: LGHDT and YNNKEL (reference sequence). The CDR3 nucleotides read TGTGCCAGCAGCCCCCGAAGGGGTACGCAGTATTTT. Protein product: CASSPRRGTQYF.

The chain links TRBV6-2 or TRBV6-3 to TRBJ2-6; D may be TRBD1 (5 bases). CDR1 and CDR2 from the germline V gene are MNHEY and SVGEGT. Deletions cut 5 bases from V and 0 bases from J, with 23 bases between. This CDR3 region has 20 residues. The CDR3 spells CASSSNYGGAPFSGANVLTF. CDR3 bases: TGTGCCAGCAGTAGCAATTACGGTGGGGCCCCTTTCTCTGGGGCCAACGTCCTGACTTTC.

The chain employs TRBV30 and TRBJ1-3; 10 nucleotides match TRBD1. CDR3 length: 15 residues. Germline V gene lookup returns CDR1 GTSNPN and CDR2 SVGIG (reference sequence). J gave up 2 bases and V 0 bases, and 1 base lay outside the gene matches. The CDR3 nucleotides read TGTGCCTGGAGTGTTGGGACAGGGGCTGGAAACACCATATATTTT. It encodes CAWSVGTGAGNTIYF.

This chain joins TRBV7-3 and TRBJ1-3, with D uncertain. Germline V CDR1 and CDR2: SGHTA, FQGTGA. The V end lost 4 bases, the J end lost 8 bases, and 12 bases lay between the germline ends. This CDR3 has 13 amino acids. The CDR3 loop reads CASSSSVLDTIYF. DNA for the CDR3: TGTGCCAGCAGCTCAAGCGTTTTAGACACCATATATTTT.

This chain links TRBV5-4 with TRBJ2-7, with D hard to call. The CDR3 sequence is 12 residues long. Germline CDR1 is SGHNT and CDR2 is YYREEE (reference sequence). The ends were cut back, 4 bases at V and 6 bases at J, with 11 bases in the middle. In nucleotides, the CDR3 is TGTGCCAGCAGCGCTAGTGTGGGCGAGCAGTACTTC. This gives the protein CASSASVGEQYF.